The text below deals with one TCR beta chain. One junction end does not reproduce the germline sequence, and a read error may be involved. Clones were read by immunoSEQ multiplex PCR, and TCRdb kept only the in-frame ones, dropping some. Of tens of thousands of clones listed, 93% are singletons. The data were taken from a study of T cell changes during pregnancy in multiple sclerosis. The sequence came from a female donor with multiple sclerosis, enrolled in a pregnancy study. The source material was peripheral blood, sampled in the second trimester of pregnancy.

CDR3 bases: TGTGCTAGCAGCTTAGCGGAGGAGGCCTACAATGAGCAGTTCTTC. It yields the protein CASSLAEEAYNEQFF. The chain combines TRBV7-7 with TRBJ2-1; possibly TRBD2 for D (6 bases). Germline CDR1 and CDR2: SSHAT and FNYEAQ (reference sequence). The CDR3 runs 15 residues.